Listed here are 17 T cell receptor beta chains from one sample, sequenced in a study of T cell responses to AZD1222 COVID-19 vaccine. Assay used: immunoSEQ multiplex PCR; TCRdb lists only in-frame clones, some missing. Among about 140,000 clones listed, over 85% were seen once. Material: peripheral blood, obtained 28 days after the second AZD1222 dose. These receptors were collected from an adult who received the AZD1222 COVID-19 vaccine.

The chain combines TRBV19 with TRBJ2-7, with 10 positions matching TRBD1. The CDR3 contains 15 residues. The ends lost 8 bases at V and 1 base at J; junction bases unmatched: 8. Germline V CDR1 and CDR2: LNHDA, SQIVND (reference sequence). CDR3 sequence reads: CASGGQGIKSYEQYF. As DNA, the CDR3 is TGTGCCAGTGGGGGACAGGGGATTAAGTCCTACGAGCAGTACTTC.

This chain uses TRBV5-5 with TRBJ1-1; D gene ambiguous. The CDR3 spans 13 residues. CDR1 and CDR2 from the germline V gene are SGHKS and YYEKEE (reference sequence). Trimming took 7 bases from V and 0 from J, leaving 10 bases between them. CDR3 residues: CASLVAMNTEAFF. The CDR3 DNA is TGTGCCAGCCTAGTGGCTATGAACACTGAAGCTTTCTTT.

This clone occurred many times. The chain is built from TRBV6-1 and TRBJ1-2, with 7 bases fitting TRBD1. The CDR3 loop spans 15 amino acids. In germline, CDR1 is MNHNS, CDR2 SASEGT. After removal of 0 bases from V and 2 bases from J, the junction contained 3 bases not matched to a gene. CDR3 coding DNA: TGTGCCAGCAGTGAAGCGACAGGGTCGAACTATGGCTACACCTTC. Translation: CASSEATGSNYGYTF.

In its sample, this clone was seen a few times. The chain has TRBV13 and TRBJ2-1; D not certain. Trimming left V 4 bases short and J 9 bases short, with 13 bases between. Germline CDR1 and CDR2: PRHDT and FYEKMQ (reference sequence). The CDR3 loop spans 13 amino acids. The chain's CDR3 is CASSSPDLGEQFF. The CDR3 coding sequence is TGTGCCAGCAGCTCGCCCGACTTGGGTGAGCAGTTCTTC.

The CDR3 sequence is CASSLLSAYTF. CDR3 DNA: TGTGCCAGCAGCTTGTTGTCAGCCTACACCTTC. This chain uses TRBV5-5 with TRBJ1-2, with D uncertain. Germline V gene data show CDR1 as SGHKS and CDR2 as YYEKEE (reference sequence). CDR3 length: 11 residues. Trimming shortened V by 1 base and J by 10 bases, and 8 bases separated the two germline ends. The full variable domain, in which reference TRBV5-5 and TRBJ1-2 provide the parts outside the CDR3, is DAGVTQSPTHLIKTRGQQVTLRCSPISGHKSVSWYQQVLGQGPQFIFQYYEKEERGRGNFPDRFSARQFPNYSSELNVNALLLGDSALYLCASSLLSAYTFGSGTRLTVV.

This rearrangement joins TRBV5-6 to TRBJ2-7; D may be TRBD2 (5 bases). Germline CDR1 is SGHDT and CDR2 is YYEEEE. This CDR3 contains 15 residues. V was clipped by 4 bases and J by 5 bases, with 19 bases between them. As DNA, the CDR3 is TGTGCCAGCAGCCCCAGCGGCTGGTTTCGACACGAGCAGTACTTC. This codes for CASSPSGWFRHEQYF.

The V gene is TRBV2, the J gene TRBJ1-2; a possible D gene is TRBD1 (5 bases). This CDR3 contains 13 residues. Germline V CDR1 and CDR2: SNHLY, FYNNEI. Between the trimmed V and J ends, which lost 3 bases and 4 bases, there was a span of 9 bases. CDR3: CASSDGGPYGYTF. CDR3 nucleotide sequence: TGTGCCAGCAGTGATGGGGGACCCTATGGCTACACCTTC.

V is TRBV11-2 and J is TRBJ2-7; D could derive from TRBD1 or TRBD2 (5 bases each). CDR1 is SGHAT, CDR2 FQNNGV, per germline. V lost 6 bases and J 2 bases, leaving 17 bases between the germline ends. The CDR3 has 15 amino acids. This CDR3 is CASRRGAGSPYEQYF. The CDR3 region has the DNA TGTGCCAGCAGGAGAGGGGCCGGGTCGCCCTACGAGCAGTACTTC.

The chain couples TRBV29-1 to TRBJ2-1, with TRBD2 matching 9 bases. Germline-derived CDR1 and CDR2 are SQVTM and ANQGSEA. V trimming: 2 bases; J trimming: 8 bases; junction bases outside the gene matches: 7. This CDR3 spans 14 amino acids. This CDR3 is CSVELAGRRDEQFF. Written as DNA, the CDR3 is TGCAGCGTTGAACTAGCGGGGCGTCGGGATGAGCAGTTCTTC.

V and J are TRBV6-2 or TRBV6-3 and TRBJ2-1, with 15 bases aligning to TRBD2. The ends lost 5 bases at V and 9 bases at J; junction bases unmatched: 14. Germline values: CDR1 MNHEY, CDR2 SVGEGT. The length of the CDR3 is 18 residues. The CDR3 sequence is CASSQGLAGGYRFGEQFF. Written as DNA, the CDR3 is TGTGCCAGCAGTCAAGGACTAGCGGGGGGGTACCGGTTTGGTGAGCAGTTCTTC.

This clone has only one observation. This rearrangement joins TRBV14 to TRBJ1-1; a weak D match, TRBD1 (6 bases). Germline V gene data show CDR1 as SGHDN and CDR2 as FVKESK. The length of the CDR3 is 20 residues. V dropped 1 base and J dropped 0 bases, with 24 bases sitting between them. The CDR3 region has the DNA TGTGCCAGCAGCCAAGGGTGGTGGGGGGCCCGAATAGAGATGAACACTGAAGCTTTCTTT. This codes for CASSQGWWGARIEMNTEAFF.

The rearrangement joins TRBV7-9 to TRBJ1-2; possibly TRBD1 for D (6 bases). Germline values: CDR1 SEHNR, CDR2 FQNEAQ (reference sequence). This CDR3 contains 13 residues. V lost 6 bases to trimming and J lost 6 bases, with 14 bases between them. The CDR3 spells CASRPQDSNGYTF. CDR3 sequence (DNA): TGTGCCAGCAGGCCCCAGGACAGCAATGGCTACACCTTC.

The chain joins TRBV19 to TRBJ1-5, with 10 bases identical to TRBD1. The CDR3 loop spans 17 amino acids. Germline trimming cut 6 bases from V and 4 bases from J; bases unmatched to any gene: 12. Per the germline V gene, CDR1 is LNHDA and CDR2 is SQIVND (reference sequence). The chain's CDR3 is CASSRGTGASWNQPQHF. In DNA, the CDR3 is TGTGCCAGTAGCAGAGGGACAGGGGCCAGTTGGAATCAGCCCCAGCATTTT.

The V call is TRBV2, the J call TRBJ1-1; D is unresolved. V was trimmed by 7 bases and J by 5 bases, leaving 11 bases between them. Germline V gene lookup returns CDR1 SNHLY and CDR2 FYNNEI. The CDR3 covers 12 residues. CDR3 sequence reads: CASTRRVTEAFF. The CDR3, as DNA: TGTGCCAGCACCCGTAGAGTTACTGAAGCTTTCTTT.

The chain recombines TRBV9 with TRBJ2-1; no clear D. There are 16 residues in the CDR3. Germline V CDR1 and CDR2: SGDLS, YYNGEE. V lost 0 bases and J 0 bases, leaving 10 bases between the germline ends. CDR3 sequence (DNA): TGTGCCAGCAGCGTAGAGGGCAGTAGCTCCTACAATGAGCAGTTCTTC. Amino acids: CASSVEGSSSYNEQFF.

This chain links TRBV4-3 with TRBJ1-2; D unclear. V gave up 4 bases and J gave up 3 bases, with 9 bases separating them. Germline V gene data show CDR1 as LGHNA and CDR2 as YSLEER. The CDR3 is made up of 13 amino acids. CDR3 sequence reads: CASSLRHDYGYTF. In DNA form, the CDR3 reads TGCGCCAGCAGCCTCAGACACGACTATGGCTACACCTTC.

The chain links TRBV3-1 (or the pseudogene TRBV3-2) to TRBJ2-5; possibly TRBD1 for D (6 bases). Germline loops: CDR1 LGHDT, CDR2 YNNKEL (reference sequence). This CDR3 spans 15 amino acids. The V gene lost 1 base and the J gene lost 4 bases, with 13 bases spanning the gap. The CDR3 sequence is CASSQVPGQRETQYF. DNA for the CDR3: TGTGCCAGCAGCCAAGTCCCGGGACAAAGAGAGACCCAGTACTTC.